This record concerns one TCR beta chain sequence. The data originate from a study of blood T cell repertoires in COVID-19. For the study at large: COVID-19 samples, acute and convalescent, were from the United States, Italy and Spain. Sources were T cells, B-cell-depleted T cells, or PBMCs; the material itself was cDNA or gDNA.

CDR1 is SGHNT, CDR2 YYREEE, per germline (reference sequence). This CDR3 is built from 15 residues. V lost 4 bases and J 0 bases, leaving 14 bases between the germline ends. Study processing details: Reference gene primer amplification in the assay estimated nucleated cell counts. Assay: immunoSEQ multiplex PCR; the TCRdb copy retains only in-frame clones and omits some. D and trimming were read from the DNA, whereas the V and J calls and clone size are those reported in that table. The data hold 160,000 or so clones, with around 84% observed a single time. The genes are TRBV5-4 and TRBJ2-7; D is possibly TRBD1 (6 bases). This TCR was recovered from a woman older than 75 with acute or convalescent COVID-19. The sequenced sample consisted of peripheral blood. The chain's CDR3 is CASSLGTLSSYEQYF. CDR3 coding DNA: TGTGCCAGCAGCCTCGGGACACTTAGCTCCTACGAGCAGTACTTC.